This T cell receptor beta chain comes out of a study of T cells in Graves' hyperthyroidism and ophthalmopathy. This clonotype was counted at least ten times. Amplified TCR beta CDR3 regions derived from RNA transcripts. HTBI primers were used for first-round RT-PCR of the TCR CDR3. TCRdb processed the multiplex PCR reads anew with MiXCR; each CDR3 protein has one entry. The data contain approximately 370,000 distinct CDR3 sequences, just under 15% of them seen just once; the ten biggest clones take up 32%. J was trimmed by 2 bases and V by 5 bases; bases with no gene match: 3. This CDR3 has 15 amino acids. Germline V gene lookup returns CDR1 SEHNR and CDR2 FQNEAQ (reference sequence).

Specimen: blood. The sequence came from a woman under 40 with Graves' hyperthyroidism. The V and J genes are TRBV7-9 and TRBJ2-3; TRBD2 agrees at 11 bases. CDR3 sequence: CASSGTSGNTDTQYF. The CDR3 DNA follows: TGTGCCAGCAGCGGGACTAGCGGAAACACAGATACGCAGTATTTT.